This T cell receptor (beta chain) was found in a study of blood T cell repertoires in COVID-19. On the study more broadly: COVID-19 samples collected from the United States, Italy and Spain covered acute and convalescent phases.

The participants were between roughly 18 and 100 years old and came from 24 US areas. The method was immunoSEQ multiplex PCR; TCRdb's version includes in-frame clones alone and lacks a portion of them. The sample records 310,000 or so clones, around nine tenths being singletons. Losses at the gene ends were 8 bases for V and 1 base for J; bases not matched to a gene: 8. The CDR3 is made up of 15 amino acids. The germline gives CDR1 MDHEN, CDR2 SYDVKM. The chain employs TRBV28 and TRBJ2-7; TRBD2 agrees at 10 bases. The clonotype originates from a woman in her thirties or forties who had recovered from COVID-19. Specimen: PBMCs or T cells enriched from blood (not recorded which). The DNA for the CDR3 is TGTGCCAGCCAGTTAGCGGGAGGACAATCCTACGAGCAGTACTTC. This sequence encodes CASQLAGGQSYEQYF. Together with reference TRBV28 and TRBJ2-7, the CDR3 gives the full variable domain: DVKVTQSSRYLVKRTGEKVFLECVQDMDHENMFWYRQDPGLGLRLIYFSYDVKMKEKGDIPEGYSVSREKKERFSLILESASTNQTSMYLCASQLAGGQSYEQYFGPGTRLTVT.